This T cell receptor (beta chain) was recorded in a study of T-cell memory formation after mild COVID-19. Study background: There were largely donor-specific TCR clusters. Findings and limits, study-wide: Contracting CD4+ clones lay largely in CM and EM, with CD8+ ones residing in EMRA.

From germline, CDR1 is KGHSH and CDR2 LQKENI. V shed 3 bases and J 8 bases; nucleotides not matched to a gene: 7. The CDR3 runs 14 residues. In its sample, this clonotype was seen a few times. Its antigen is unidentified. From 5'RACE with constant-segment primers came TCR alpha and TCR beta cDNA libraries that carried sample barcodes and UMIs. TCRdb used MiXCR to reprocess the 5' RACE reads, holding one entry per CDR3 protein. The sample includes 120,000 or so distinct CDR3 sequences, approximately 17% of them seen just once. Material: PBMCs or a T cell subset sorted from them (not recorded which). This TCR was recovered from a young man who had mild COVID-19 (a few samples of this study predate the infection). Cell type and time point are not known. The rearrangement links TRBV18 to TRBJ2-1; 7 nucleotides agree with TRBD1. The CDR3 protein is CASSPLQGSHEQFF. CDR3 bases: TGTGCCAGCTCACCCTTACAGGGGTCCCATGAGCAGTTCTTC. The variable domain in full, with the rest retrieved from reference TRBV18 and TRBJ2-1, is NAGVMQNPRHLVRRRGQEARLRCSPMKGHSHVYWYRQLPEEGLKFMVYLQKENIIDESGMPKERFSAEFPKEGPSILRIQQVVRGDSAAYFCASSPLQGSHEQFFGPGTRLTVL.